Listed below are T cell receptor beta chains from one sample, sequenced in a study of Ad26.COV2.S vaccination and SARS-CoV-2 variants. Some clones are missing from TCRdb's copy, which holds only in-frame ones; the method was immunoSEQ multiplex PCR. The sample contains 200,000 to 300,000 clones, 88% of which appear only once. The sequenced sample was peripheral blood, obtained in a trial of Ad26.COV2.S vaccine versus placebo. These receptor sequences come from a person aged 18-65 years who received the Ad26.COV2.S COVID-19 vaccine or a placebo. Each CDR3 is given with its conserved first and last residue. Each record gives: J gene, D gene, V gene, clone size, CDR3 DNA, CDR3 protein. D genes are given only for firm matches. Not all rows give a size; the values are once, few, many and, for expanded clones, a class.

TRBJ1-3,-,TRBV19,-,TGTGCCAGTAGTATGCGGTCAGGGCAAACTGGAAACACCATATATTTT,CASSMRSGQTGNTIYF
TRBJ1-1,-,TRBV10-1,few,TGCGCCAGCAGTGAGATGGGGAACACTGAAGCTTTCTTT,CASSEMGNTEAFF
TRBJ2-7,TRBD2,TRBV27,-,TGTGCCAGCAGCTCATACTCGGGAGGGTTGGACTCCTACGAGCAGTACTTC,CASSSYSGGLDSYEQYF
TRBJ2-2,-,TRBV3-1/TRBV3-2,-,TGTGCCAGCACGGTTTGGAGAAACACCGGGGAGCTGTTTTTT,CASTVWRNTGELFF
TRBJ2-3,-,TRBV7-2,-,TGTGCCAGCAGCTTAGGGCAGATCACAGATACGCAGTATTTT,CASSLGQITDTQYF
TRBJ2-7,TRBD2,TRBV7-2,-,TGTGCCAGCAGCTTAAGGGTCGGCGCGGGAGGTATCTACGAGCAGTACTTC,CASSLRVGAGGIYEQYF
TRBJ2-1,-,TRBV7-3,-,TGTGCCAGCAGCTCCGGGATGGGGGCTCCTCCAAATGAGCAGTTCTTC,CASSSGMGAPPNEQFF
TRBJ2-2,TRBD1,TRBV24-1,-,TGTGCCACCAGTGATTTCCGACAGGGGGCGAACACCGGGGAGCTGTTTTTT,CATSDFRQGANTGELFF
TRBJ2-7,-,TRBV19,-,TGTGCCAGTAGGTCCGAGACAGGCTCCTACGAGCAGTACTTC,CASRSETGSYEQYF
TRBJ1-1,-,TRBV5-1,-,TGCGCCAGCGTGGATCTAATGAACACTGAAGCTTTCTTT,CASVDLMNTEAFF
TRBJ2-1,-,TRBV19,-,TGTGCCAGTAGTGAGGGCCGAAGGGGGACAACCTACAATGAGCAGTTCTTC,CASSEGRRGTTYNEQFF
TRBJ2-7,TRBD2,TRBV7-9,-,TGTGCCAGCAGTCCAAGGACTAGCTCCTACGAGCAGTACTTC,CASSPRTSSYEQYF
TRBJ2-1,TRBD1,TRBV7-9,-,TGTGCCAGCAGCTTTCTTCAGGGGGAAGGCAATGAGCAGTTCTTC,CASSFLQGEGNEQFF
TRBJ2-6,-,TRBV6-4,-,TGTGCCAGCAGTGTAGGGCCAGGGCAGCCCTCTTCTGGGGCCAACGTCCTGACTTTC,CASSVGPGQPSSGANVLTF
TRBJ2-7,TRBD2,TRBV5-1,once,TGCGCCAGCAGCTCCGGGAGGGACCAGCAGTACTTC,CASSSGRDQQYF
TRBJ2-1,TRBD2,TRBV19,-,TGTGCCAGTAGTATAGAGGCCTCTAGCGGGCCATACAATGAGCAGTTCTTC,CASSIEASSGPYNEQFF
TRBJ2-1,-,TRBV6-6,-,TGTGCCAGCAGCTTCCTTAATTTCCCCAGGGGGGAGAGCTCCTACAATGAGCAGTTCTTC,CASSFLNFPRGESSYNEQFF
TRBJ1-1,TRBD1,TRBV24-1,-,TGTGCCACCAGTGGGACAGGGGATAATTTGAACACTGAAGCTTTCTTT,CATSGTGDNLNTEAFF
TRBJ1-5,TRBD1,TRBV5-6,-,TGTGCCAGCAGCTTGTCAGGGGGACCTAATCAGCCCCAGCATTTT,CASSLSGGPNQPQHF
TRBJ2-7,TRBD2,TRBV6-5,-,TGTGCCAGCACCGGGGGGGTGGCCTACGAGCAGTACTTC,CASTGGVAYEQYF
TRBJ2-5,TRBD2,TRBV9,-,TGTGCCAGCAGCGTAGGGACTAGCGGGGGGCGCAACCAAGAGACCCAGTACTTC,CASSVGTSGGRNQETQYF
TRBJ2-7,-,TRBV19,-,TGTGCCAGTAGTAACAGGCCCGCCTACGAGCAGTACTTC,CASSNRPAYEQYF
TRBJ1-3,-,TRBV14,once,TGTGCCAGCAGCCAACGCGCTCTCGACACCATATATTTT,CASSQRALDTIYF
TRBJ2-7,-,TRBV6-2/TRBV6-3,once,TGTGCCAGCAGTTACTTCAGGGAGCAGTACTTC,CASSYFREQYF
TRBJ2-7,-,TRBV5-5,-,TGTGCCAGCAGCTGGGGGGACAGAATCTACGAGCAGTACTTC,CASSWGDRIYEQYF
TRBJ2-5,TRBD1,TRBV7-9,-,TGTGCCAGCAGTCAAAGTACCGGGACAGATCAAGAGACCCAGTACTTC,CASSQSTGTDQETQYF
TRBJ2-7,-,TRBV7-8,once,TGTGCCAGCAGCTTATGGTCGGGACCCACCTACGAGCAGTACTTC,CASSLWSGPTYEQYF
TRBJ1-2,-,TRBV3-1/TRBV3-2,-,TGTGCCAGCAGCCAAGATAGAGTCAAGGCGAACTATGGCTACACCTTC,CASSQDRVKANYGYTF
TRBJ2-5,-,TRBV18,-,TGTGCCAGCTCACTGCTCGAAGAGACCCAGTACTTC,CASSLLEETQYF
TRBJ2-7,-,TRBV5-4,-,TGTGCCAGCAGCTTCTCGGACCGTCTAGGTTACGAGCAGTACTTC,CASSFSDRLGYEQYF
TRBJ2-3,-,TRBV2,-,TGTGCCAGCAGTTCAGATACGCAGTATTTT,CASSSDTQYF
TRBJ1-2,TRBD1,TRBV4-3,-,TGCGCCAGCAGCCCACACCGACAGGGGGCTTATGGCTACACCTTC,CASSPHRQGAYGYTF
TRBJ1-2,TRBD1,TRBV6-5,-,TGTGCCAGCAGTTACTCGGGACAGGGACATGGCTACACCTTC,CASSYSGQGHGYTF
TRBJ1-1,-,TRBV28,-,TGTGCCAGCGCCCGCCCGGGACAGAACACTGAAGCTTTCTTT,CASARPGQNTEAFF
TRBJ2-3,-,TRBV5-1,-,TGCGCCAGCAGCCCCCTGGACGGCACAGATACGCAGTATTTT,CASSPLDGTDTQYF
TRBJ1-1,-,TRBV5-1,-,TGCGCCAGCAGCTTTGGACAGACAAACATGGAAGCTTTCTTT,CASSFGQTNMEAFF
TRBJ2-3,-,TRBV6-5,-,TGTGCCAGCAGTCCGGGTTATAGCACAGATACGCAGTATTTT,CASSPGYSTDTQYF